The 12 T cell receptor beta chains given below trace back to one sample, sequenced in a study of blood T cells in healthy people across ages. A second roughly 6 to 12 cycle PCR used barcoded and J-beta primers. One entry per CDR3 protein results from TCRdb running MiXCR on the 5' RACE reads. Counted here are just over 1 million distinct CDR3 sequences, 40% to 45% occurring once; the ten biggest clones make up approximately 20%. The sequencing input was blood. All receptors come from a woman aged 60-70 years in good health.

The sample holds a few counts of this clonotype. V and J are TRBV20-1 and TRBJ2-5, with TRBD2 as a possible D gene (6 bases). Germline V gene data show CDR1 as DFQATT and CDR2 as SNEGSKA (reference sequence). Trimming removed 3 bases at V and 4 bases at J, with 12 bases between. CDR3 length: 13 residues. The chain's CDR3 is CSARHGGIETQYF. The CDR3 nucleotides read TGCAGTGCTAGGCACGGAGGGATAGAGACCCAGTACTTC.

The chain combines TRBV6-5 with TRBJ1-1; 7 bases fit TRBD1. V dropped 1 base and J dropped 4; count of bases not matched to a gene: 6. The germline V gene has CDR1 MNHEY and CDR2 SVGAGI. The CDR3 length is 15 residues. The CDR3 DNA follows: TGTGCCAGCAGTTACTTACACAGGGGCCGCACTGAAGCTTTCTTT. Translation: CASSYLHRGRTEAFF.

V and J are TRBV28 and TRBJ2-3; 10 positions agree with TRBD1. CDR3 length: 15 amino acids. CDR1 is MDHEN, CDR2 SYDVKM, per germline. Trimming took 7 bases from V and 2 from J; bases not matched to a gene: 6. The CDR3 nucleotides read TGTGCCAGCACCTTAGGACAGGGGGACACAGATACGCAGTATTTT. The encoded protein is CASTLGQGDTDTQYF.

This clonotype was seen a handful of times. The chain couples TRBV5-1 to TRBJ2-5; a possible D gene is TRBD2 (5 bases). Germline CDR1 is SGHRS and CDR2 is YFSETQ. The length of the CDR3 is 14 residues. V was cut by 5 bases and J by 4 bases, with 15 bases left in between. The CDR3: CASRSSGVGETQYF. In DNA form, the CDR3 reads TGCGCCAGCAGATCGTCCGGGGTCGGAGAGACCCAGTACTTC.

In DNA form, the CDR3 reads TGTGCCTGGAGTCTAGAGGGAGCTTGGGCAGATACGCAGTATTTT. Protein sequence: CAWSLEGAWADTQYF. The chain couples TRBV30 to TRBJ2-3; tentatively, D is TRBD2 (5 bases). The CDR3 has 15 residues. In germline, CDR1 is GTSNPN, CDR2 SVGIG (reference sequence). V lost 2 bases and J lost 4, with 16 bases in between.

The chain recombines TRBV5-1 with TRBJ1-2; D not resolved. V was shortened by 5 bases and J by 6 bases, with 17 bases between the two germline ends. This CDR3 has 14 amino acids. CDR1 is SGHRS, CDR2 YFSETQ, per germline. In DNA form, the CDR3 reads TGCGCCAGCAGTCCCGGGCCCAACCCTGATGGCTACACCTTC. This sequence encodes CASSPGPNPDGYTF.

V gene TRBV10-3 combines with J gene TRBJ2-3, with 9 bases matching TRBD2. V shed 6 bases and J 4 bases; nucleotides not matched to a gene: 14. This CDR3 has 17 residues. Germline V gives CDR1 ENHRY, CDR2 SYGVKD. The CDR3 is CAIRPPGGRAGSDTQYF. The CDR3 nucleotides are TGTGCCATCAGACCCCCTGGCGGGAGGGCAGGATCAGATACGCAGTATTTT.

This clonotype appeared a few times. This chain joins TRBV7-9 and TRBJ2-1; 9 positions match TRBD1. The V gene's germline CDR1 is SEHNR and CDR2 FQNEAQ (reference sequence). J lost 8 bases, V lost 5 bases, and 1 base had no gene match. This CDR3 contains 12 residues. Here the CDR3 DNA reads TGTGCCAGCAGCCGGACAGGGGATGAGCAGTTCTTC. Translation gives CASSRTGDEQFF.

The J gene is TRBJ2-3, the V gene TRBV5-1; 8 positions agree with TRBD2. The CDR3 length is 15 residues. The J segment lost 0 bases and the V segment lost 7 bases, leaving 7 bases of the junction unmatched. Germline CDR1 and CDR2: SGHRS and YFSETQ. DNA for the CDR3: TGCGCCAGCGGCGGCGGGGGGCGGAGCACAGATACGCAGTATTTT. This gives the protein CASGGGGRSTDTQYF. The complete variable domain, with remaining parts taken from reference TRBV5-1 and TRBJ2-3, reads KAGVTQTPRYLIKTRGQQVTLSCSPISGHRSVSWYQQTPGQGLQFLFEYFSETQRNKGNFPGRFSGRQFSNSRSEMNVSTLELGDSALYLCASGGGGRSTDTQYFGPGTRLTVL.

V and J are TRBV20-1 and TRBJ1-5, with a tentative D call TRBD1 (5 bases). The CDR3 length is 15 residues. V was trimmed by 1 base and J by 3 bases, leaving 13 bases between them. CDR1 is DFQATT, CDR2 SNEGSKA, per germline (reference sequence). Written as DNA, the CDR3 is TGCAGTGCTAGAGGTCTCGGGGCTTTCAATCAGCCCCAGCATTTT. This encodes CSARGLGAFNQPQHF.

This clonotype was detected ten times or more. The rearrangement links TRBV29-1 to TRBJ2-5, with 8 positions matching TRBD2. V shed 6 bases, J shed 7 bases, and the junction held 10 bases outside the gene matches. The CDR3 is made up of 13 amino acids. Germline CDR1 reads SQVTM; CDR2 reads ANQGSEA. Here the CDR3 reads CSVNGLAGGTQYF. DNA of the CDR3: TGCAGCGTAAACGGACTAGCTGGTGGGACCCAGTACTTC.

A few counts support this clonotype. The chain employs TRBV20-1 and TRBJ2-3, with unresolved D. Germline CDR1 DFQATT, CDR2 SNEGSKA (reference sequence). The CDR3 is 14 residues long. V lost 1 base, J lost 3 bases, and 11 bases lay in between. The CDR3 sequence is CSARGGLGTDTQYF. CDR3 DNA sequence: TGCAGTGCTAGAGGGGGATTAGGAACAGATACGCAGTATTTT.